This is a list of T cell receptor beta chains from one sample in a study of cytomegalovirus exposure and HLA in healthy donors. The protocol was immunoSEQ multiplex PCR, while the TCRdb copy is restricted to in-frame clones and leaves out a portion. The sample holds 75,000 to 95,000 clones. Sample: PBMCs. All receptors come from a woman aged 55-70 years in good health and CMV-seronegative. Both conserved end residues are part of each CDR3.

CDR3aa,j_gene,v_gene
CASSRGTGGVVAETQYF,TRBJ2-5,TRBV18
CASSSLAGDEQFF,TRBJ2-1,TRBV27
CASTGVNTGELFF,TRBJ2-2,TRBV7-9
CASSPGQAGTVYGYTF,TRBJ1-2,TRBV7-9
CASSLGPGGLYEQYF,TRBJ2-7,TRBV27
CASSYAGAYEQYF,TRBJ2-7,TRBV6-6
CASSETGANQPQHF,TRBJ1-5,TRBV5-1
CASSFSGWGLRRTDTQYF,TRBJ2-3,TRBV7-2
CASSLYAREIGGNEQFF,TRBJ2-1,TRBV28
CSVGQSSGNTIYF,TRBJ1-3,TRBV29-1
CASSEGIAGGAIDTQYF,TRBJ2-3,TRBV6-1
CASSQDIGNEQFF,TRBJ2-1,TRBV14
CASSELAGGPTYEQYF,TRBJ2-7,TRBV7-2
CASSEVGRETQYF,TRBJ2-5,TRBV6-1
CATRSPGSETQYF,TRBJ2-5,TRBV5-1
CASRGGYGTDTQYF,TRBJ2-3,TRBV6-5
CASSHLYGYTF,TRBJ1-2,TRBV4-2
CASSLGDRVLYEQYF,TRBJ2-7,TRBV5-6
CASSQLTGAPHQPQHF,TRBJ1-5,TRBV7-2
CSVAVAGGPADTQYF,TRBJ2-3,TRBV29-1
CASSVGGIMNTEAFF,TRBJ1-1,TRBV9
CASSVTGRAEAFF,TRBJ1-1,TRBV28
CASSPWGGRNYGYTF,TRBJ1-2,TRBV19
CASSFHASPFYEQYF,TRBJ2-7,TRBV27